This T cell receptor beta chain was sequenced for a study of response to subunit inactivated influenza vaccine. Points from the study as a whole: It was the authors' suggestion that each seasonal influenza vaccination recruits few new T cells.

MiXCR was run by TCRdb on the RT-PCR reads, yielding one entry per CDR3 protein. The table has a few hundred thousand distinct CDR3 sequences, around 22% seen once. Germline lookup yields CDR1 MNHEY and CDR2 SVGEGT. Trimming cost V 0 bases and J 3 bases; bases outside gene matches: 2. This CDR3 has 15 amino acids. A word on this clonotype: The target antigen is unknown.

J is TRBJ2-3 and V is TRBV6-2 or TRBV6-3; 8 bases are a match to TRBD2. The material sequenced was PBMCs from blood, taken approximately 22 months after vaccination. This TCR came from a man aged 50-75 years who received an inactivated influenza vaccine. CDR3 in amino acids: CASSYSGLATDTQYF. The CDR3 region has the DNA TGTGCCAGCAGTTACTCCGGACTAGCTACAGATACGCAGTATTTT.